This T cell receptor (beta chain) was recovered during a study of human T cells and chemical hapten exposure. Study information: The upper back received 0.01% DPC by patch testing, with results read at 6 days.

TCRdb recomputed calls from the RACE reads with MiXCR, one row per CDR3 protein. This repertoire shows 150,000 or so distinct CDR3 sequences, roughly 15% found once; its top ten account for less than 2%. Looked up from germline, CDR1 is SGHAT and CDR2 is FQNNGV. J lost 7 bases, V lost 2 bases, and 10 bases had no gene match. The length of the CDR3 is 17 residues. Time point defined: patch test 1, 2 weeks after DPC sensitization. Noted treatment: therapeutic diphenylcyclopropenone sensitization with weekly scalp DPC. Sequenced material: whole blood, taken in connection with sensitization to the hapten diphenylcyclopropenone (DPC). V usage is TRBV11-2 and J usage is TRBJ1-6; 8 bases agree with TRBD1. This receptor was obtained from a woman between 25 and 40 years old with alopecia areata. Some clones in this sample may be carry-over from other donors' samples. The CDR3 spells CASSLMSRDRSNSPLHF. CDR3 sequence (DNA): TGTGCCAGCAGCTTAATGTCCCGGGACAGGAGCAATTCACCCCTCCACTTT.